Below, 18 T cell receptor beta chains from the same sample are listed, as sequenced in a study of T cell clonality in common variable immunodeficiency. Overall study findings and caveats: In common variable immunodeficiency, TCR beta chains reportedly carried fewer deletions and N-nucleotide insertions.

Produced via immunoSEQ multiplex PCR; TCRdb's table is partial and in-frame only. The table lists tens of thousands of clones, with no singletons. Antigens for these TCRs are unknown. The sequenced sample was peripheral blood mononuclear cells. The receptors here all came from a human donor with common variable immunodeficiency.

This clone is labeled medium-sized. The CDR3 end lies 3 residues beyond the end of the read and is filled in from the germline J gene. The rearrangement uses TRBV19 and TRBJ2-5; a weak D match, TRBD1 (5 bases). CDR1 LNHDA and CDR2 SQIVND come from the germline V gene (reference sequence). The CDR3 is made up of 13 amino acids. Trimming removed 4 bases from V and 1 base from J, with 7 bases in between. The CDR3 protein is CASSSDSQETQYF. CDR3 DNA (partial): TGTGCCAGTAGTAGCGACAGCCAAGAGACC.

This clone occurred a few times. The sequenced fragment ends 3 residues before the CDR3 boundary, so the rest is inferred from the germline J gene. V usage is TRBV19 and J usage is TRBJ1-1; weak D call: TRBD1 (5 bases). The germline V gene encodes CDR1 LNHDA and CDR2 SQIVND (reference sequence). The CDR3 covers 13 residues. Between the trimmed V and J ends, which lost 1 base and 5 bases, there was a span of 8 bases. This CDR3 is CASSIAGGTEAFF. CDR3 DNA (partial): TGTGCCAGTAGTATAGCGGGGGGAACTGAA.

The table lists this clone with a few counts. The read halts 3 residues ahead of the CDR3 end, with the missing end drawn from the germline J gene. The chain couples TRBV19 to TRBJ1-1; possibly TRBD1 for D (5 bases). The CDR3 has 16 residues. Germline loops: CDR1 LNHDA, CDR2 SQIVND (reference sequence). Trimming removed 2 bases at V and 0 bases at J, with 13 bases between. Partial CDR3 DNA: TGTGCCAGTAGTATACAGGGCCGGGTGATGAACACTGAA. The encoded protein is CASSIQGRVMNTE. The whole CDR3 sequence reads CASSIQGRVMNTEAFF.

This clone was seen only a few times. The CDR3 end is not reached by the read, which stops 3 residues before it; the germline J gene fills it in. This chain links TRBV30 with TRBJ2-1, with D tentatively TRBD1 (6 bases). CDR3 length: 13 residues. With 3 bases removed from V and 2 bases from J, the gap between germline ends came to 8 bases. Germline V gene data show CDR1 as GTSNPN and CDR2 as SVGIG (reference sequence). The chain's CDR3 is CAWSQGPYNEQFF. The CDR3 bases that were read are TGTGCCTGGAGCCAGGGGCCCTACAATGAG.

This clone appeared many times. With the read ending 3 residues before the CDR3 end, the germline J gene is used to fill in that end. The chain recombines TRBV7-2 with TRBJ2-3, with 8 bases that match TRBD1. CDR1 and CDR2 (germline): SGHTA, FQGNSA. The CDR3 runs to 14 residues. V lost 5 bases, J lost 1 base, and 2 bases stayed unmatched. This CDR3 reads CASSQTGGTDTQYF. CDR3 bases read: TGTGCCAGCAGCCAGACAGGGGGCACAGATACG.

Concerning this clone itself: The observed sequence ends 3 residues before the CDR3 terminus, with the missing tail filled in from the germline J gene. The chain employs TRBV19 and TRBJ1-2, with a weak D call TRBD1 (6 bases). The V gene lost 8 bases and the J gene lost 4 bases, with 14 bases spanning the gap. Germline loops: CDR1 LNHDA, CDR2 SQIVND (reference sequence). The CDR3 loop spans 13 amino acids. CDR3: CASRDTASYGYTF. Incomplete CDR3 DNA: TGTGCCAGTCGGGACACCGCGAGCTATGGC.

As concerns this clone: The CDR3 end falls 3 residues outside the read, so it is completed with the germline J gene. The rearrangement uses TRBV5-7 and TRBJ2-5; TRBD1 aligns across 7 bases. TRBV5-7 is an ORF, with its function uncertain. V trimming: 4 bases; J trimming: 2 bases; junction bases outside the gene matches: 8. This CDR3 comprises 15 residues. CDR3 protein: CASSLPGQTQETQYF. CDR3 bases read: TGTGCCAGCAGCCTACCGGGACAGACTCAAGAGACC.

Turning to this clone: The CDR3 end lies 3 residues beyond the end of the read and is filled in from the germline J gene. The gene calls are TRBV6-1 and TRBJ1-2, with 7 bases matching TRBD1. Looked up from germline, CDR1 is MNHNS and CDR2 is SASEGT. The CDR3 has 14 residues. The CDR3 loop is CASSVGQLGTGYTF. The sequenced CDR3 bases are TGTGCCAGCAGTGTGGGACAGCTTGGAACGGGC.

This clone was picked up many times. The read halts 3 residues ahead of the CDR3 end, with the missing end drawn from the germline J gene. The chain employs TRBV20-1 and TRBJ1-1; no definite D call. The CDR3 runs to 12 residues. Germline-derived CDR1 and CDR2 are DFQATT and SNEGSKA (reference sequence). CDR3 bases read: TGCAGTGCTATCCCGCTAGAAACGAGA. This codes for CSAIPLETR. The whole CDR3 protein reads CSAIPLETRAFF.

Note on this clone: The read stops 3 residues short of the end of the CDR3; the missing end is completed from the germline J gene. This chain links TRBV11-2 with TRBJ2-7, with D possibly being TRBD1 (6 bases). The V gene lost 2 bases and the J gene lost 2 bases, with 10 bases spanning the gap. This CDR3 spans 14 amino acids. Germline V gene sequence: CDR1 SGHAT, CDR2 FQNNGV. The DNA read from the CDR3 is TGTGCCAGCAGCTTAACGGGACACCCCTACGAG. This encodes CASSLTGHPYE. The CDR3, in full, reads CASSLTGHPYEQYF.

As to this clone: The read stops 3 residues short of the end of the CDR3; the missing end is completed from the germline J gene. The J gene is TRBJ1-5, the V gene TRBV18; TRBD1 matches 10 bases. Trimming took 1 base from V and 4 from J; bases not matched to a gene: 1. The germline V gene encodes CDR1 KGHSH and CDR2 LQKENI. CDR3 length equals 15 residues. CDR3 DNA, as far as it was read: TGTGCCAGCTCACCACTGGACAGGGGGAATCAGCCC. Translation: CASSPLDRGNQP. The full CDR3 is CASSPLDRGNQPQHF. Together with reference TRBV18 and TRBJ1-5, the CDR3 gives the full variable domain: NAGVMQNPRHLVRRRGQEARLRCSPMKGHSHVYWYRQLPEEGLKFMVYLQKENIIDESGMPKERFSAEFPKEGPSILRIQQVVRGDSAAYFCASSPLDRGNQPQHFGDGTRLSIL.

The table lists this clone with many counts. The CDR3 extends 3 residues past the end of the read, so its final part is completed from the germline J gene. This chain connects TRBV30 to TRBJ2-7; the match to TRBD1 covers 9 bases. V was clipped by 5 bases and J by 5 bases; unmatched bases: 7. The CDR3 has 13 amino acids. Looked up from germline, CDR1 is GTSNPN and CDR2 is SVGIG (reference sequence). CDR3 DNA, as far as it was read: TGTGCCTGGGAACAGGGGGCGCGCAACGAG. Translating gives CAWEQGARNE. The CDR3, in full, reads CAWEQGARNEQYF.

A note on this clone: The CDR3 is cut off 3 residues early in the read; its end comes from the germline J gene. The genes are TRBV6-1 and TRBJ2-7; D perhaps matches TRBD2 (7 bases). Germline V lookup: CDR1 MNHNS, CDR2 SASEGT. There are 15 residues in the CDR3. The ends were cut back, 2 bases at V and 5 bases at J, with 16 bases in the middle. The CDR3 DNA, read in part, is TGTGCCAGCAGTGAATGGGGGGGGCCCAAGGACGAG. This sequence encodes CASSEWGGPKDE. The full CDR3 protein is CASSEWGGPKDEQYF.

Only a few counts were recorded for this clone. The read is 3 residues too short to cover the CDR3 end, so that end is filled in from the germline J gene. The V gene is TRBV5-1, the J gene TRBJ2-1; no reliable D call. The CDR3 length is 15 residues. V was clipped by 0 bases and J by 3 bases, with 10 bases between them. Germline V CDR1 and CDR2: SGHRS, YFSETQ. The CDR3 loop is CASSLEGRVYNEQFF. The sequenced part of the CDR3 DNA is TGCGCCAGCAGCTTGGAGGGTCGAGTCTACAATGAG.

Worth noting for this clone: Read sequence stops 3 residues before the CDR3 end, and the germline J gene provides the missing end. V is TRBV30 and J is TRBJ1-2; D perhaps matches TRBD1 (5 bases). The V end lost 4 bases, the J end lost 2 bases, and 8 bases lay between the germline ends. This CDR3 comprises 12 residues. Germline V CDR1 and CDR2: GTSNPN, SVGIG (reference sequence). CDR3: CAWIQGNYGYTF. CDR3 DNA, as far as it was read: TGTGCCTGGATTCAGGGAAACTATGGC.

This clone turned up a few times. From the germline J gene comes the end of the CDR3, since the read stops 3 residues before it. This CDR3 is also generated by other DNA sequences in the sample. The V and J genes are TRBV18 and TRBJ1-5; TRBD1 agrees at 8 bases. With V trimmed by 3 bases and J by 7 bases, 14 bases remained unmatched. From germline, CDR1 is KGHSH and CDR2 LQKENI. The CDR3 runs 17 residues. The sequenced CDR3 bases are TGTGCCAGCTCACCTACTCGAACACTGACAGGGGAACAGCCC. Protein: CASSPTRTLTGEQP. The full CDR3 protein reads CASSPTRTLTGEQPQHF.

This clone came up a few times. Sequencing ends 3 residues short of the CDR3 end; the germline J gene provides the rest. The gene calls are TRBV19 and TRBJ1-4; the match to TRBD1 covers 7 bases. Germline CDR1 is LNHDA and CDR2 is SQIVND (reference sequence). The CDR3 is 16 amino acids. The V segment lost 7 bases and the J segment 4 bases; nucleotides outside the gene matches: 12. The CDR3 here is CASTLSRTGGNEKLFF. The DNA read from the CDR3 is TGTGCCAGTACCCTATCCCGGACAGGAGGTAATGAAAAA.

This clone was observed many times. The CDR3 sequence: CASSQGQNTEAFF. The CDR3 DNA, read in part, is TGTGCCAGCAGCCAGGGGCAGAACACTGAA. This chain uses TRBV6-4 with TRBJ1-1, with D possibly being TRBD1 (6 bases). Read coverage stops 3 residues before the CDR3 terminus; the germline J gene supplies the remainder. The CDR3 extends over 13 amino acids. The ends were cut back, 6 bases at V and 1 base at J, with 9 bases in the middle. Germline V gives CDR1 MRHNA, CDR2 SNTAGT.